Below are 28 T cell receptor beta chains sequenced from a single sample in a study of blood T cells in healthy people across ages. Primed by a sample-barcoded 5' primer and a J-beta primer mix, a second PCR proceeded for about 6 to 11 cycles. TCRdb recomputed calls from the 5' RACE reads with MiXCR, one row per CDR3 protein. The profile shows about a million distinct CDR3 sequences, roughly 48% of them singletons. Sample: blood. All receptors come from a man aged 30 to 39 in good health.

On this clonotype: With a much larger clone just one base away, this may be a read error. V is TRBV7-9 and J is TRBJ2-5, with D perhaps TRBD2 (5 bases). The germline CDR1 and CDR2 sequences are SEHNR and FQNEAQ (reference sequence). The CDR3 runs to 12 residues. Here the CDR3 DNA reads TGTGCCAGCAGCTTACTCGGGGAGACCCGGTACTTC. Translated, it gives CASSLLGETRYF.

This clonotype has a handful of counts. The chain's CDR3 is CASSLAASGGYEQFF. The CDR3 bases are TGTGCCAGCAGCTTAGCGGCTAGCGGGGGGTATGAGCAGTTCTTC. The chain carries TRBV11-2 and TRBJ2-1; 11 bases fit TRBD2. The length of the CDR3 is 15 residues. Germline lookup yields CDR1 SGHAT and CDR2 FQNNGV. Trimming at V came to 1 base and at J to 8 bases, leaving 4 bases not matched to a gene.

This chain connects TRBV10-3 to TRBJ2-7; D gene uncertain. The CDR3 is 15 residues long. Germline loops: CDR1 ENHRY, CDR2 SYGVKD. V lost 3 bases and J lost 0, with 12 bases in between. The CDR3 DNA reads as TGTGCCATCAGTGACCCGACGCTGAGCTCCTACGAGCAGTACTTC. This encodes CAISDPTLSSYEQYF.

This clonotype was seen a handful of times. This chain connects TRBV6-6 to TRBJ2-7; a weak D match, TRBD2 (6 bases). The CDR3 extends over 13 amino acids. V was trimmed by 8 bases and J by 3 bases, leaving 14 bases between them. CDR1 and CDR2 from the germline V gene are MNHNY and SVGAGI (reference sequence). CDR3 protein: CASAFGGSYEQYF. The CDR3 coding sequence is TGTGCCAGCGCGTTTGGGGGGAGCTACGAGCAGTACTTC.

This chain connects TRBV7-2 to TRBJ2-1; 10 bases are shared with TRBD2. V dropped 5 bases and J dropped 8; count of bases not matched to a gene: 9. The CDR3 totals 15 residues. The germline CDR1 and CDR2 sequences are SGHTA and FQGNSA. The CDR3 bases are TGTGCCAGCAGCCCAAAGCGGGGGGGCAACTATGAGCAGTTCTTC. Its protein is CASSPKRGGNYEQFF.

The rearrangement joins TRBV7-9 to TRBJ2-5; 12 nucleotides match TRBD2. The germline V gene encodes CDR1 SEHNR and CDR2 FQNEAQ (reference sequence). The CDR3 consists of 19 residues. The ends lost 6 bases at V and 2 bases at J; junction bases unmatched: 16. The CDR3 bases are TGTGCCAGCAGTCGTAGAAAGACTAGCGGGGGTCGCGATCAAGAGACCCAGTACTTC. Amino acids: CASSRRKTSGGRDQETQYF. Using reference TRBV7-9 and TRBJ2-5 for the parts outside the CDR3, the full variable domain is DTGVSQNPRHKITKRGQNVTFRCDPISEHNRLYWYRQTLGQGPEFLTYFQNEAQLEKSRLLSDRFSAERPKGSFSTLEIQRTEQGDSAMYLCASSRRKTSGGRDQETQYFGPGTRLLVL.

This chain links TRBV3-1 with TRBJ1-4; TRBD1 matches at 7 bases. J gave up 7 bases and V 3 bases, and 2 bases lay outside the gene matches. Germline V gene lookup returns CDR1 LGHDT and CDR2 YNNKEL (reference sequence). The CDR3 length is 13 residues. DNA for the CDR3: TGTGCCAGCAGCCACCGGACAGGTGAAAAACTGTTTTTT. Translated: CASSHRTGEKLFF.

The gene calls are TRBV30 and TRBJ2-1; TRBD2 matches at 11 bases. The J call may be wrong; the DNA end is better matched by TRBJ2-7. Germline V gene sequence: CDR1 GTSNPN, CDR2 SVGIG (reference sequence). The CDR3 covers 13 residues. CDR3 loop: CAWSTSGGAEQYF. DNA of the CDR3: TGTGCCTGGAGTACTAGCGGGGGTGCTGAGCAGTACTTC.

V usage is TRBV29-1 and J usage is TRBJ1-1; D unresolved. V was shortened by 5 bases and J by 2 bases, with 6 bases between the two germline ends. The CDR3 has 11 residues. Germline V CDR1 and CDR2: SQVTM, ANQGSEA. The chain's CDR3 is CSVLDNTEAFF. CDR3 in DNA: TGCAGCGTTTTAGATAACACTGAAGCTTTCTTT.

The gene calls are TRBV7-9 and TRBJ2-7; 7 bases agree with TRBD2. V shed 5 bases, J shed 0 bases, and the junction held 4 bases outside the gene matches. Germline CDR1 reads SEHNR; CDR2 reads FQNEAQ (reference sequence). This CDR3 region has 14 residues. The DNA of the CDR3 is TGTGCCAGCAGCCGGGACTATATCTCCTACGAGCAGTACTTC. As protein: CASSRDYISYEQYF.

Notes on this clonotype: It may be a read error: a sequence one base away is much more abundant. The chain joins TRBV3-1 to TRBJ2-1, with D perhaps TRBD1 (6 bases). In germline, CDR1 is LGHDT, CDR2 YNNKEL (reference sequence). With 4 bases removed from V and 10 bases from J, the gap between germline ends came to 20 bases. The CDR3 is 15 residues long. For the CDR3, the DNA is TGTGCCAGCAGCCCCACCCGGAGCAGGGGAAACGAGCAGTTCTTC. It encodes CASSPTRSRGNEQFF.

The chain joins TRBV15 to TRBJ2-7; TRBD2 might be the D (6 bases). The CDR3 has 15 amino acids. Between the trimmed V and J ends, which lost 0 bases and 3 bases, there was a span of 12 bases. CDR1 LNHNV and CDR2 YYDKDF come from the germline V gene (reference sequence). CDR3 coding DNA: TGTGCCACCAGCAGAGATCTGAGTAGCGGCTACGAGCAGTACTTC. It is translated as CATSRDLSSGYEQYF.

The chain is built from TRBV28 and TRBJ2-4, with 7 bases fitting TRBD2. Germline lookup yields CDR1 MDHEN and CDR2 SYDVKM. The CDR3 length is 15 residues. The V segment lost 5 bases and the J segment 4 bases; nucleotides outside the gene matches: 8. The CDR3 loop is CASSLGGSWKNIQYF. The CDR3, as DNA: TGTGCCAGCAGTCTGGGGGGGAGCTGGAAAAACATTCAGTACTTC.

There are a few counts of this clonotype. CDR3 DNA: TGTGCCAGCTGGGCCGAGGGCCAGCCCCAGCATTTT. Its protein product is CASWAEGQPQHF. J is TRBJ1-5 and V is TRBV6-6; D is undetermined. V lost 8 bases to trimming and J lost 7 bases, with 12 bases between them. The CDR3 extends over 12 amino acids. Germline-derived CDR1 and CDR2 are MNHNY and SVGAGI (reference sequence).

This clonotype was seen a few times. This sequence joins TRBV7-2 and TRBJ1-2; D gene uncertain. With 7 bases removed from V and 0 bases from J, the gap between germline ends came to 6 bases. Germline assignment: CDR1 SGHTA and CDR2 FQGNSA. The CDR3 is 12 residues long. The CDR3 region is CASKPSNYGYTF. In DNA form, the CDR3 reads TGTGCCAGCAAACCTTCTAACTATGGCTACACCTTC.

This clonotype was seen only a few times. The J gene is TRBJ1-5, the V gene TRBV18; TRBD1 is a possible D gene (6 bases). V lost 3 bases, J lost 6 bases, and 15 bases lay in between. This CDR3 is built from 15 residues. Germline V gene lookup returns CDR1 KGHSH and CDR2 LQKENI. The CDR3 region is CASSPQGLYGQPQHF. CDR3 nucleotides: TGTGCCAGCTCACCCCAGGGGCTTTACGGTCAGCCCCAGCATTTT.

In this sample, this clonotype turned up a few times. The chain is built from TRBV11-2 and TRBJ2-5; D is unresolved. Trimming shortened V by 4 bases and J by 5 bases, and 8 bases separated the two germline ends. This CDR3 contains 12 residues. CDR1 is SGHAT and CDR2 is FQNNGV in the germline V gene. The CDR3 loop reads CASSSTRETQYF. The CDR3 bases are TGTGCCAGCAGCTCCACACGTGAGACCCAGTACTTC.

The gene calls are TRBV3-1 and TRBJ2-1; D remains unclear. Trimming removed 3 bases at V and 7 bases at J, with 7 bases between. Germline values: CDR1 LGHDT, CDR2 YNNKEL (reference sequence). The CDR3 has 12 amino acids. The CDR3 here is CASSHQGNEQFF. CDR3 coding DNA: TGTGCCAGCAGCCATCAAGGGAATGAGCAGTTCTTC.

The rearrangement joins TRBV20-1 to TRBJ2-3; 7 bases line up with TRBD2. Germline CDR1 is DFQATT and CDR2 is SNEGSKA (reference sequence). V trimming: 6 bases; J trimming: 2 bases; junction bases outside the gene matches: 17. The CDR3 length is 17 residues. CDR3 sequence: CSAPRRSGACLTDTQYF. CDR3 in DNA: TGCAGTGCGCCCCGTCGAAGCGGGGCCTGCCTCACAGATACGCAGTATTTT.

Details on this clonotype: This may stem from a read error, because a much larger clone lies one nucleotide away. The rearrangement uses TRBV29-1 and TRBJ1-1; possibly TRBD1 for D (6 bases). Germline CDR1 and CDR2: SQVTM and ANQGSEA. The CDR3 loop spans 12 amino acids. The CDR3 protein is CSVDDRNTGAFF. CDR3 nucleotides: TGCAGCGTTGACGACAGGAACACTGGAGCTTTCTTT. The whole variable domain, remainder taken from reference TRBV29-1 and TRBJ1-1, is SAVISQKPSRDICQRGTSLTIQCQVDSQVTMMFWYRQQPGQSLTLIATANQGSEATYESGFVIDKFPISRPNLTFSTLTVSNMSPEDSSIYLCSVDDRNTGAFFGQGTRLTVV.

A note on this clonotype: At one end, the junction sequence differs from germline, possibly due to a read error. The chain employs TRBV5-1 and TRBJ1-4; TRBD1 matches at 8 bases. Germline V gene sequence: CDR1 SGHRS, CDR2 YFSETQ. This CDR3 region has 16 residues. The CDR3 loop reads CASSGEGQATKEKLFF. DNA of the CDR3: TGCGCCAGCAGCGGCGAGGGACAGGCCACTAAGGAAAAACTGTTTTTT. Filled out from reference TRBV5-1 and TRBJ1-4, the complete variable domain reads KAGVTQTPRYLIKTRGQQVTLSCSPISGHRSVSWYQQTPGQGLQFLFEYFSETQRNKGNFPGRFSGRQFSNSRSEMNVSTLELGDSALYLCASSGEGQATKEKLFFGSGTQLSVL.

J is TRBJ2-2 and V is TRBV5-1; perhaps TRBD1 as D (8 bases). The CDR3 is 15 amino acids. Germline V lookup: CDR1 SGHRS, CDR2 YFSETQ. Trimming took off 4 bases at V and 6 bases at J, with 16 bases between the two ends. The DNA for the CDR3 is TGCGCCAGCAGCGCCGGACAGGGAGGGGCCGGGGAGCTGTTTTTT. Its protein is CASSAGQGGAGELFF.

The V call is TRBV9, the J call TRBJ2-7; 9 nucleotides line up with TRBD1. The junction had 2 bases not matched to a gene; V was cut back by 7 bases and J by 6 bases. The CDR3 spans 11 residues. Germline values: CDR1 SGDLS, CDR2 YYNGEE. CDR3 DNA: TGTGCCAGCCGGGACAGGGCCGAGCAGTACTTC. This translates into CASRDRAEQYF.

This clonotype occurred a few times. The CDR3 bases are TGTGCCAGTGGGCCAACTAGCGGGGGGGGTGAGCAGTTCTTC. It translates to CASGPTSGGGEQFF. The chain employs TRBV27 and TRBJ2-1, with 13 bases that match TRBD2. The CDR3 spans 14 residues. V dropped 9 bases and J dropped 9; count of bases not matched to a gene: 8. From germline, CDR1 is MNHEY and CDR2 SMNVEV (reference sequence).

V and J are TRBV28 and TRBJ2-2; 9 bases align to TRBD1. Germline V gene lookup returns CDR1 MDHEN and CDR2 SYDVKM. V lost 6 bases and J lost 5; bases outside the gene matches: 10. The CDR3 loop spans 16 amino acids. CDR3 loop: CASSLTGGRRTGELFF. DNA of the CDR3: TGTGCCAGCAGCCTAACAGGGGGCCGGAGAACCGGGGAGCTGTTTTTT.

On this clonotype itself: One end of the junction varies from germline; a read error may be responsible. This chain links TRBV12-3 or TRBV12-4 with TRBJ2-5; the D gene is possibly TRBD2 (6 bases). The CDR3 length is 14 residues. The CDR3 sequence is CARSLGGAQETQYF. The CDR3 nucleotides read TGTGCCCGCAGTTTAGGAGGGGCCCAAGAGACCCAGTACTTC.

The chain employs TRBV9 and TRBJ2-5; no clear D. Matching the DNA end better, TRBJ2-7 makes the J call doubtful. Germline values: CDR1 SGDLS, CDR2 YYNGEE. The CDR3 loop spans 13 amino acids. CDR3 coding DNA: TGTGCCAGCAGCGTAGCCGACACCCACGAGCAGTACTTC. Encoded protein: CASSVADTHEQYF.

In DNA, the CDR3 is TGCGCCAGCAGCCGGGGGACAGGGGATTCCGGGGAGCTGTTTTTT. This translates into CASSRGTGDSGELFF. J is TRBJ2-2 and V is TRBV4-1; 10 bases line up with TRBD1. The CDR3 extends over 15 amino acids. The trim removed 4 bases at V and 6 bases at J, leaving 5 bases unmatched. Germline V gene sequence: CDR1 MGHRA, CDR2 YSYEKL.